The 20 T cell receptor beta chains presented below share a single source sample, sequenced in a study of somatic mutations in cytotoxic T cells in rheumatoid arthritis. Data came from immunoSEQ multiplex PCR; TCRdb stores just in-frame clones and leaves some out. Counted here are some 16,000 clones, more than 70% occurring once; the ten biggest clones make up under 25%. Source material: CD8+ T cells sorted from blood. The receptors stem from an adult with rheumatoid arthritis.

This chain uses TRBV10-3 with TRBJ2-7; perhaps TRBD1 as D (6 bases). The V end was cut by 9 bases, the J end by 5 bases, with 11 bases between. The CDR3 loop spans 11 amino acids. The germline CDR1 and CDR2 sequences are ENHRY and SYGVKD. The CDR3 loop reads CAILQGDEQYF. The CDR3 nucleotides read TGTGCCATATTACAGGGCGACGAGCAGTACTTC.

V gene TRBV4-3 combines with J gene TRBJ2-1, with TRBD2 matching over 7 bases. J gave up 5 bases and V 0 bases, and 7 bases lay outside the gene matches. Germline CDR1 and CDR2: LGHNA and YSLEER. This CDR3 spans 16 amino acids. The CDR3 loop is CASSQDEGSGHNEQFF. CDR3 coding DNA: TGCGCCAGCAGCCAAGATGAGGGTAGCGGGCACAATGAGCAGTTCTTC.

This clone appeared once. The rearrangement uses TRBV5-4 and TRBJ2-1; no clear D. V lost 0 bases and J lost 7, with 8 bases in between. Germline values: CDR1 SGHNT, CDR2 YYREEE (reference sequence). CDR3 length: 13 amino acids. CDR3: CASSLDEKNEQFF. Here the CDR3 DNA reads TGTGCCAGCAGCTTGGATGAGAAGAATGAGCAGTTCTTC.

V usage is TRBV27 and J usage is TRBJ2-7, with D perhaps matching TRBD1 (6 bases). The CDR3 runs 14 residues. V was cut by 4 bases and J by 0 bases, with 10 bases left in between. Germline V gene lookup returns CDR1 MNHEY and CDR2 SMNVEV (reference sequence). CDR3 in DNA: TGTGCCAGCAGTTCCCGGGACACCTCCTACGAGCAGTACTTC. Its protein is CASSSRDTSYEQYF.

The chain combines TRBV15 with TRBJ1-2; 7 bases are shared with TRBD1. The germline V gene has CDR1 LNHNV and CDR2 YYDKDF (reference sequence). J was trimmed by 5 bases and V by 1 base; bases with no gene match: 4. The length of the CDR3 is 14 residues. In DNA, the CDR3 is TGTGCCACCAGCAGAGCGACAGGGTCTTATGGCTACACCTTC. Its protein product is CATSRATGSYGYTF. Looking up the rest from reference TRBV15 and TRBJ1-2 gives the full variable domain: DAMVIQNPRYQVTQFGKPVTLSCSQTLNHNVMYWYQQKSSQAPKLLFHYYDKDFNNEADTPDNFQSRRPNTSFCFLDIRSPGLGDTAMYLCATSRATGSYGYTFGSGTRLTVV.

This clone was counted once. The chain links TRBV7-6 to TRBJ2-7; tentatively, D is TRBD2 (5 bases). The V and J ends lost 1 base and 2 bases respectively, with 9 bases between them. Germline lookup yields CDR1 SGHVS and CDR2 FNYEAQ. The CDR3 consists of 14 residues. This CDR3 is CASSLGGQTYEQYF. The DNA for the CDR3 is TGTGCCAGCAGCTTAGGAGGGCAAACCTACGAGCAGTACTTC.

The chain recombines TRBV27 with TRBJ2-5; D unclear. Germline assignment: CDR1 MNHEY and CDR2 SMNVEV (reference sequence). The CDR3 is 15 residues long. Trimming took off 6 bases at V and 5 bases at J, with 19 bases between the two ends. CDR3: CASSLEPWSRETQYF. CDR3 nucleotide sequence: TGTGCCAGCAGCCTCGAACCCTGGTCCCGTGAGACCCAGTACTTC.

V gene TRBV27 combines with J gene TRBJ1-1; a possible D gene is TRBD1 (6 bases). This CDR3 has 15 residues. The V gene lost 2 bases and the J gene lost 1 base, with 11 bases spanning the gap. Germline assignment: CDR1 MNHEY and CDR2 SMNVEV (reference sequence). The CDR3 DNA sequence: TGTGCCAGCAGTTTAGGTACAGGGACGAACACTGAAGCTTTCTTT. As protein: CASSLGTGTNTEAFF.

The genes are TRBV19 and TRBJ2-5; the match to TRBD2 covers 7 bases. Germline values: CDR1 LNHDA, CDR2 SQIVND (reference sequence). Unmatched junction bases numbered 6, after V lost 0 bases and J lost 5 bases. The CDR3 sequence is 15 residues long. CDR3 loop: CASSIDWTRLETQYF. The CDR3 region has the DNA TGTGCCAGTAGTATAGATTGGACTAGGCTGGAGACCCAGTACTTC.

This chain's CDR3 is CASSLGGADTQYF. As DNA, the CDR3 is TGTGCCAGCAGCCTCGGAGGCGCAGATACGCAGTATTTT. The chain uses TRBV14 and TRBJ2-3; maybe TRBD2 (5 bases). The CDR3 length is 13 residues. Trimming took 4 bases from V and 4 from J, leaving 9 bases between them. The germline V gene encodes CDR1 SGHDN and CDR2 FVKESK.

The gene calls are TRBV29-1 and TRBJ2-3; the match to TRBD2 covers 13 bases. The V gene's germline CDR1 is SQVTM and CDR2 ANQGSEA. With 8 bases clipped from V and 0 bases from J, the junction kept 8 bases outside the gene matches. This CDR3 contains 16 residues. The CDR3 DNA is TGCAGCTCAAAGGGACTAGCGGGAACTAGCACAGATACGCAGTATTTT. Amino acids: CSSKGLAGTSTDTQYF.

The chain uses TRBV19 and TRBJ2-7; a possible D gene is TRBD2 (6 bases). Germline loops: CDR1 LNHDA, CDR2 SQIVND (reference sequence). This CDR3 spans 13 amino acids. V was cut by 5 bases and J by 0 bases, with 8 bases left in between. CDR3 region: CASSAGSSYEQYF. The CDR3 region has the DNA TGTGCCAGTAGTGCGGGAAGCTCCTACGAGCAGTACTTC.

This sequence joins TRBV25-1 and TRBJ1-2, with D perhaps TRBD1 (5 bases). Germline V CDR1 and CDR2: MGHDK, SYGVNS. Deletions cut 0 bases from V and 3 bases from J, with 14 bases between. This CDR3 comprises 16 residues. The CDR3 DNA reads as TGTGCCAGCAGTGAATATTCCAGGGAAGAGGACTATGGCTACACCTTC. It yields the protein CASSEYSREEDYGYTF.

This clone was observed a handful of times. The CDR3: CASSETGTGPYEQYF. In DNA, the CDR3 is TGTGCCAGCAGCGAGACAGGGACAGGGCCCTACGAGCAGTACTTC. This chain uses TRBV6-1 with TRBJ2-7; TRBD1 agrees at 9 bases. Germline CDR1 and CDR2: MNHNS and SASEGT. The trim removed 6 bases at V and 2 bases at J, leaving 8 bases unmatched. The length of the CDR3 is 15 residues.

This chain joins TRBV19 and TRBJ2-1; 8 nucleotides agree with TRBD2. CDR1 LNHDA and CDR2 SQIVND come from the germline V gene (reference sequence). Unmatched junction bases numbered 7, after V lost 0 bases and J lost 3 bases. This CDR3 comprises 17 residues. CDR3 in amino acids: CASSIEASGFSYNEQFF. CDR3 nucleotide sequence: TGTGCCAGTAGTATAGAGGCTAGCGGGTTTAGCTACAATGAGCAGTTCTTC. Drawing the rest from reference TRBV19 and TRBJ2-1, the complete variable domain is DGGITQSPKYLFRKEGQNVTLSCEQNLNHDAMYWYRQDPGQGLRLIYYSQIVNDFQKGDIAEGYSVSREKKESFPLTVTSAQKNPTAFYLCASSIEASGFSYNEQFFGPGTRLTVL.

This rearrangement joins TRBV28 to TRBJ1-2; D perhaps matches TRBD1 (5 bases). V lost 3 bases and J 4 bases, leaving 15 bases between the germline ends. CDR3 length: 15 amino acids. In germline, CDR1 is MDHEN, CDR2 SYDVKM. This CDR3 reads CASSLTDSFGYGYTF. The CDR3, as DNA: TGTGCCAGCAGTTTGACTGACAGCTTTGGCTATGGCTACACCTTC.

This clone appeared once. V gene TRBV11-2 combines with J gene TRBJ1-2; D is uncertain. The V and J ends lost 1 base and 8 bases respectively, with 8 bases between them. This CDR3 spans 12 amino acids. Germline V lookup: CDR1 SGHAT, CDR2 FQNNGV. The CDR3 nucleotides read TGTGCCAGCAGCTTAGCCCCCGGGGGCTACACCTTC. This gives the protein CASSLAPGGYTF.

This clone was picked up a small number of times. This chain connects TRBV25-1 to TRBJ1-2, with D perhaps matching TRBD1 (5 bases). V was shortened by 10 bases and J by 6 bases, with 9 bases between the two germline ends. CDR3 length equals 10 residues. From germline, CDR1 is MGHDK and CDR2 SYGVNS. CDR3 nucleotide sequence: TGTGCCACAGAGGGGCATGGCTACACCTTC. Amino acids: CATEGHGYTF.

The rearrangement joins TRBV29-1 to TRBJ2-1; D could derive from TRBD1 or TRBD2 (6 bases each). This CDR3 is built from 16 residues. The V gene lost 4 bases and the J gene lost 2 bases, with 18 bases spanning the gap. Germline CDR1 is SQVTM and CDR2 is ANQGSEA. The CDR3 DNA sequence: TGCAGCGTTGTGGGGGGCCGGGGCTGGACCTACAATGAGCAGTTCTTC. This encodes CSVVGGRGWTYNEQFF.

The J gene is TRBJ2-5, the V gene TRBV28; D not certain. V was shortened by 1 base and J by 1 base, with 10 bases between the two germline ends. The CDR3 totals 15 residues. CDR1 and CDR2 from the germline V gene are MDHEN and SYDVKM. Here the CDR3 reads CASSLFSGSQETQYF. The CDR3 bases are TGTGCCAGCAGTTTATTCTCCGGATCCCAAGAGACCCAGTACTTC.